The clone carrying this T cell receptor beta chain was seen repeatedly, ten times or more. Its antigen is unknown. The junction shows a germline mismatch at one end, possibly a read error. The study enrolled ophthalmopathy donors with moderate-to-severe activity, CAS ≥3, NOSPECS ≥4 and duration under 3 months. Patients were diagnosed from clinical symptoms, serum thyroxine, TRAb, thyroid ultrasound and orbital computed tomography. PBMCs were isolated by Ficoll-Paque density gradient centrifugation, using about 9.5 ml of fresh peripheral blood as the starting material. The data were taken from a study of Graves' ophthalmopathy and Graves' hyperthyroidism. Study conclusions and caveats: Most clonotypes expanded in thyroid above 0.001 frequency were present in blood too.

Amplification of the TCR beta CDR3 regions used RNA transcripts (as template). HTBI primers primed a first-round RT-PCR, and a second-round multiplex PCR followed. TCRdb analysed the multiplex PCR reads with MiXCR anew, one entry per CDR3 protein. The repertoire includes about half a million distinct CDR3 sequences, 13% to 15% of them detected once, and 8% to 10% sits in the top ten. CDR3 length: 18 amino acids. Germline V gene data show CDR1 as SSHAT and CDR2 as FNYEAQ (reference sequence). The clonotype was recovered from a woman aged 30 to 39 with Graves' ophthalmopathy. J is TRBJ2-2 and V is TRBV7-7; D uncertain. The sample was blood. This chain's CDR3 is CASSLYLGPQPNTGELFF. CDR3 sequence (DNA): TGTGCTAGCAGCTTATATCTTGGACCCCAGCCGAACACCGGGGAGCTGTTTTTT.